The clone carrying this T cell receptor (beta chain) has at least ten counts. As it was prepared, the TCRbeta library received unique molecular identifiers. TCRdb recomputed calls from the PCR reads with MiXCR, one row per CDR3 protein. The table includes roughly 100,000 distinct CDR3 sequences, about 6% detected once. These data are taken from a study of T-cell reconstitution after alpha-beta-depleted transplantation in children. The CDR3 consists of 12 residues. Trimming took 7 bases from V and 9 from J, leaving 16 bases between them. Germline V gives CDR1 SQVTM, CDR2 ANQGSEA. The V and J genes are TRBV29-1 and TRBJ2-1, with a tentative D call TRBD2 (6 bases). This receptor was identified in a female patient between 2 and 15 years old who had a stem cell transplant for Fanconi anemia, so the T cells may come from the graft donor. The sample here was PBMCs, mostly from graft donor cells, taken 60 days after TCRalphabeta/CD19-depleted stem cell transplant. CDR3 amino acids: CSGRRTIGEQFF. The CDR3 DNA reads TGCAGCGGCCGTAGGACTATCGGTGAGCAGTTCTTC.